The 20 T cell receptor beta chains listed next were all sequenced from one sample in a study of neurological immune-mediated disorders (dated by TCRdb to the late 2010s). Library method: 5' RACE. The sequencer listed for this sample is Illumina HiSeq 2500. The public reads were quality trimmed at Q25 with fastp and then assembled into clones with MiXCR by TCRdb, keeping productive beta chains. Rows with a matching CDR3 protein are joined into one entry that keeps the most common DNA and genes. A total of 39,000 or so distinct CDR3 sequences appear in this sample, roughly 2.5% of them only once. 12% of the sample comes from the top ten. Sequenced input: PBMCs. These receptors were collected from a man in his thirties or forties with multiple sclerosis.

This clonotype was counted ten times or more. The chain's CDR3 is CASSLGRGGRGQNNQPQHF. The CDR3 DNA is TGTGCCAGCAGCTTAGGCCGCGGCGGCAGGGGGCAGAACAATCAGCCCCAGCATTTT. The J gene is TRBJ1-5, the V gene TRBV7-8; 8 nucleotides line up with TRBD1. CDR1 and CDR2 (germline): SGHVS, FQNEAQ. The CDR3 has 19 residues. The V and J ends lost 1 base and 3 bases, in that order; junction bases with no gene match: 14.

This clonotype has a count of ten or more. The rearrangement uses TRBV28 and TRBJ1-1; 7 nucleotides line up with TRBD1. This CDR3 comprises 14 residues. CDR1 MDHEN and CDR2 SYDVKM come from the germline V gene. Germline trimming cut 6 bases from V and 0 bases from J; bases unmatched to any gene: 4. For the CDR3, the DNA is TGTGCCAGCAGGGGGACAGTTATGAACACTGAAGCTTTCTTT. Its translation: CASRGTVMNTEAFF.

Ten or more counts support this clonotype. The chain couples TRBV6-2 or TRBV6-3 to TRBJ2-5; D gene ambiguous. The CDR3 is 14 residues long. Trimming shortened V by 6 bases and J by 1 base, and 12 bases separated the two germline ends. The germline V gene encodes CDR1 MNHEY and CDR2 SVGEGT. The CDR3 sequence: CASSADGTQETQYF. CDR3 nucleotide sequence: TGTGCCAGCAGCGCGGACGGAACCCAAGAGACCCAGTACTTC.

This clonotype was seen at least ten times. The chain joins TRBV9 to TRBJ2-1; D might be TRBD2 (5 bases). The CDR3 is 19 amino acids. V shed 0 bases and J shed 0 bases, with 19 bases lying between them. The germline gives CDR1 SGDLS, CDR2 YYNGEE. CDR3 region: CASSVASGGSASSYNEQFF. CDR3 in DNA: TGTGCCAGCAGCGTAGCTTCAGGAGGTAGCGCAAGCTCCTACAATGAGCAGTTCTTC.

The sample holds many counts of this clonotype. The gene calls are TRBV5-1 and TRBJ1-1, with a tentative D call TRBD1 (5 bases). The CDR3 contains 16 residues. CDR1 SGHRS and CDR2 YFSETQ come from the germline V gene. Trimming cost V 0 bases and J 0 bases, with 12 bases left between them. The CDR3 loop is CASSLVPDKMNTEAFF. In nucleotides, the CDR3 is TGCGCCAGCAGCTTGGTCCCGGACAAGATGAACACTGAAGCTTTCTTT.

This clonotype was observed at least ten times. The CDR3 protein is CSARPKRGLAGEKLFF. The CDR3 DNA sequence: TGCAGTGCTAGACCGAAAAGGGGGTTGGCGGGTGAAAAACTGTTTTTT. This chain joins TRBV20-1 and TRBJ1-4; maybe TRBD1 (6 bases). V lost 2 bases and J 7 bases, leaving 20 bases between the germline ends. The CDR3 is made up of 16 amino acids. Germline values: CDR1 DFQATT, CDR2 SNEGSKA (reference sequence).

This clonotype has more than one count but fewer than ten. CDR3 DNA: TGTGCAAGTCGCTTAGTAATGTTGCGAGCGGGAGGTAGTAGGTCCGAGCAGTACTTC. Translated, it gives CASRLVMLRAGGSRSEQYF. The chain joins TRBV12-2 to TRBJ2-7; the table's D call of TRBD2 was not tested on the DNA. TRBV12-2 is tagged as a pseudogene. The CDR3 extends over 19 amino acids.

A few counts support this clonotype. CDR3 coding DNA: TGTGCCAGCAGCCAAAGGGCCTTTACGACGGGGGACACAGATACGCAGTATTTT. It is translated as CASSQRAFTTGDTDTQYF. V is TRBV14 and J is TRBJ2-3; possibly TRBD2 for D (6 bases). This CDR3 is built from 18 residues. Germline V gene sequence: CDR1 SGHDN, CDR2 FVKESK. V gave up 2 bases and J gave up 2 bases, with 20 bases separating them.

V gene TRBV5-5 combines with J gene TRBJ2-3; D is uncertain. The CDR3 extends over 12 amino acids. The germline V and J ends were trimmed by 0 bases and 6 bases, with 5 bases remaining between them. Germline assignment: CDR1 SGHKS and CDR2 YYEKEE (reference sequence). CDR3 bases: TGTGCCAGCAGCTTGGGGGTGGATACGCAGTATTTT. It encodes CASSLGVDTQYF. The full variable domain, its missing parts supplied by reference TRBV5-5 and TRBJ2-3, is DAGVTQSPTHLIKTRGQQVTLRCSPISGHKSVSWYQQVLGQGPQFIFQYYEKEERGRGNFPDRFSARQFPNYSSELNVNALLLGDSALYLCASSLGVDTQYFGPGTRLTVL.

This clonotype was seen many times. The chain carries TRBV5-1 and TRBJ2-1, with D tentatively TRBD1 (5 bases). The CDR3 runs to 13 residues. Between the trimmed V and J ends, which lost 3 bases and 9 bases, there was a span of 13 bases. Germline V gene lookup returns CDR1 SGHRS and CDR2 YFSETQ. The CDR3 nucleotides are TGCGCCAGCAGCTCTCGTGGGGCAAGTGAGCAGTTCTTC. As protein: CASSSRGASEQFF.

This clonotype has at least ten counts. The chain joins TRBV20-1 to TRBJ1-6, with D tentatively TRBD1 (5 bases). With 0 bases removed from V and 13 bases from J, the gap between germline ends came to 19 bases. The CDR3 length is 15 residues. From germline, CDR1 is DFQATT and CDR2 SNEGSKA (reference sequence). DNA of the CDR3: TGCAGTGCTAGAGATGGGGGACGTGGACCGGGCCCCCTCCACTTT. Protein: CSARDGGRGPGPLHF.

This clonotype showed up many times. This sequence may be a read error, since a much larger clone differs from it by one base. V usage is TRBV5-1 and J usage is TRBJ1-3; D gene ambiguous. Germline-derived CDR1 and CDR2 are SGHRS and YFSETQ. This CDR3 has 15 residues. V lost 4 bases and J lost 10, with 21 bases in between. The CDR3 region is CASSVLGFGSETIYF. The CDR3 nucleotides are TGCGCCAGCAGCGTGCTCGGCTTCGGGTCGGAAACCATATATTTT.

This clonotype was picked up many times. The V call is TRBV12-3 or TRBV12-4, the J call TRBJ2-5; 8 nucleotides agree with TRBD2. J lost 0 bases, V lost 6 bases, and 9 bases had no gene match. The CDR3 has 16 amino acids. The CDR3 nucleotides are TGTGCCAGCAGACCGAGCGGGGGAAGACACCAAGAGACCCAGTACTTC. It encodes CASRPSGGRHQETQYF.

Ten or more counts support this clonotype. The CDR3 reads CASSAEPGHTEAFF. The CDR3 DNA reads as TGTGCCAGCAGCGCCGAGCCGGGACACACTGAAGCTTTCTTT. V gene TRBV7-2 combines with J gene TRBJ1-1; possibly TRBD1 for D (5 bases). The CDR3 covers 14 residues. The germline V gene encodes CDR1 SGHTA and CDR2 FQGNSA. The germline V and J ends were trimmed by 5 bases and 3 bases, with 13 bases remaining between them.

The table lists this clonotype with many counts. The V call is TRBV20-1, the J call TRBJ1-5; 10 bases are shared with TRBD1. The CDR3 covers 15 residues. The germline V gene has CDR1 DFQATT and CDR2 SNEGSKA (reference sequence). J lost 7 bases, V lost 3 bases, and 9 bases had no gene match. CDR3 residues: CSARAGTGDVQPQHF. The CDR3 DNA follows: TGCAGTGCTAGGGCCGGGACAGGGGATGTACAGCCCCAGCATTTT.

This clonotype has ten or more counts. This chain uses TRBV10-3 with TRBJ1-2; TRBD1 aligns across 8 bases. V lost 4 bases and J lost 3; bases outside the gene matches: 7. The germline gives CDR1 ENHRY, CDR2 SYGVKD. The CDR3 runs to 15 residues. CDR3 bases: TGTGCCATCAGTGCGTTGGACAGGGAGGACTATGGCTACACCTTC. This sequence encodes CAISALDREDYGYTF.

This clonotype has at least ten counts. V and J are TRBV5-6 and TRBJ1-1; D uncertain. The germline V and J ends were trimmed by 6 bases and 1 base, with 13 bases remaining between them. Germline assignment: CDR1 SGHDT and CDR2 YYEEEE. The CDR3 sequence is 14 residues long. CDR3 nucleotide sequence: TGTGCCAGCAACCTTGGAACGAGGAACACTGAAGCTTTCTTT. Its translation is CASNLGTRNTEAFF.

This clonotype was counted many times. The CDR3 here is CASSLPVGVLDEQFF. The CDR3 nucleotides are TGTGCCAGCAGCTTACCGGTAGGCGTTCTCGATGAGCAGTTCTTC. The gene calls are TRBV5-8 and TRBJ2-1; no definite D call. The CDR3 spans 15 residues. Germline values: CDR1 SGHTS, CDR2 YDEGEE. The V end lost 2 bases, the J end lost 8 bases, and 17 bases lay between the germline ends.

This clonotype was recorded many times. The rearrangement joins TRBV7-6 to TRBJ2-1; D is unresolved. This CDR3 spans 13 amino acids. CDR1 and CDR2 (germline): SGHVS, FNYEAQ. V was pared by 4 bases and J by 7 bases, with 11 bases between. CDR3 nucleotide sequence: TGTGCCAGCAGCTACTCGGTCGCAAATGAGCAGTTCTTC. This encodes CASSYSVANEQFF.

This clonotype was seen ten or more times. The chain has TRBV7-8 and TRBJ2-2; maybe TRBD1 (5 bases). The V gene's germline CDR1 is SGHVS and CDR2 FQNEAQ. This CDR3 has 14 amino acids. V was cut by 5 bases and J by 2 bases, with 9 bases left in between. CDR3 in amino acids: CASSPTVNTGELFF. The CDR3 nucleotides are TGTGCCAGCAGCCCGACAGTTAACACCGGGGAGCTGTTTTTT.